The 20 T cell receptor beta chains presented below share a single source sample, sequenced in a study of blood T cell repertoires in COVID-19. Repertoires were generated with immunoSEQ multiplex PCR, while TCRdb's copy carries only in-frame clones and drops some. Here the sample spans about 150,000 clones, 75% to 90% being singletons. The specimen was peripheral blood. These receptors originate from a man aged 50 or older with active COVID-19.

This sequence joins TRBV7-2 and TRBJ2-5, with 7 bases lining up with TRBD2. Germline assignment: CDR1 SGHTA and CDR2 FQGNSA. The CDR3 consists of 15 residues. After removal of 5 bases from V and 5 bases from J, the junction contained 11 bases not matched to a gene. CDR3 in amino acids: CASSPWGGGEETQYF. As DNA, the CDR3 is TGTGCCAGCAGCCCCTGGGGGGGAGGGGAGGAGACCCAGTACTTC.

This sequence joins TRBV10-3 and TRBJ1-2; 9 bases align to TRBD1. V lost 5 bases to trimming and J lost 1 base; unmatched junction nucleotides: 8. The CDR3 is made up of 16 amino acids. Germline lookup yields CDR1 ENHRY and CDR2 SYGVKD. Here the CDR3 DNA reads TGTGCCATCAGTCCCGGGACAGGGACCCATAACTATGGCTACACCTTC. Translation: CAISPGTGTHNYGYTF.

This chain links TRBV25-1 with TRBJ1-5; unclear D gene. The CDR3 covers 15 residues. From germline, CDR1 is MGHDK and CDR2 SYGVNS. V was trimmed by 2 bases and J by 2 bases, leaving 10 bases between them. CDR3 nucleotide sequence: TGTGCCAGCAGTGAAGTTGGCGGGGGCAATCAGCCCCAGCATTTT. Protein sequence: CASSEVGGGNQPQHF.

This clone was detected a few times. The V gene is TRBV3-1 (or the pseudogene TRBV3-2), the J gene TRBJ1-2; no clear D. Germline V lookup: CDR1 LGHDT, CDR2 YNNKEL (reference sequence). Trimming removed 1 base at V and 7 bases at J, with 7 bases between. The CDR3 contains 12 residues. The CDR3 region is CASSQATVGYTF. The CDR3 DNA reads as TGTGCCAGCAGCCAAGCTACGGTTGGCTACACCTTC.

This chain links TRBV11-2 with TRBJ1-5; 9 nucleotides align to TRBD1. With V trimmed by 2 bases and J by 4 bases, 3 bases remained unmatched. Looked up from germline, CDR1 is SGHAT and CDR2 is FQNNGV. This CDR3 region has 15 residues. The CDR3 spells CASSLTGGKNQPQHF. CDR3 DNA sequence: TGTGCCAGCAGCTTAACAGGGGGCAAAAATCAGCCCCAGCATTTT.

The chain carries TRBV11-2 and TRBJ1-1, with D perhaps matching TRBD1 (6 bases). The germline V gene encodes CDR1 SGHAT and CDR2 FQNNGV. V was pared by 4 bases and J by 1 base, with 10 bases between. There are 14 residues in the CDR3. This CDR3 is CASSSTGSNTEAFF. Here the CDR3 DNA reads TGTGCCAGCAGCTCGACAGGTTCGAACACTGAAGCTTTCTTT.

The chain has TRBV7-3 and TRBJ2-3, with 9 bases matching TRBD2. Trimming cost V 5 bases and J 8 bases; bases outside gene matches: 11. The germline V gene has CDR1 SGHTA and CDR2 FQGTGA. This CDR3 has 15 residues. CDR3: CASSLGASGAGTQYF. CDR3 nucleotides: TGTGCCAGCAGCCTGGGGGCTAGCGGGGCTGGTACGCAGTATTTT.

V usage is TRBV21-1 and J usage is TRBJ1-3; TRBD1 is taken as the D call from the table, unchecked against the DNA. TRBV21-1 is shown as a pseudogene. This CDR3 has 18 residues. The CDR3 coding sequence is TGTGCCAGCAGCTCCCGGGTGGGACAGGGAGTGTCTGGAAACACCATATATTTT. It translates to CASSSRVGQGVSGNTIYF.

This clone appeared a single time. This sequence joins TRBV5-1 and TRBJ1-4, with 9 bases that match TRBD1. The CDR3 extends over 19 amino acids. Germline trimming cut 6 bases from V and 8 bases from J; bases unmatched to any gene: 23. In germline, CDR1 is SGHRS, CDR2 YFSETQ. CDR3 sequence (DNA): TGCGCCAGCACCAGACTCCTTAGGACAGGGGAAACCCTGGGGGAAAAACTGTTTTTT. Its translation: CASTRLLRTGETLGEKLFF.

This CDR3 is CASTPGGAGGYTF. In DNA form, the CDR3 reads TGCGCCAGCACCCCGGGGGGCGCTGGGGGCTACACCTTC. V usage is TRBV4-1 and J usage is TRBJ1-2, with D perhaps TRBD1 (6 bases). Germline loops: CDR1 MGHRA, CDR2 YSYEKL. The CDR3 has 13 amino acids. The germline V and J ends were trimmed by 7 bases and 8 bases, with 17 bases remaining between them.

J is TRBJ1-6 and V is TRBV25-1, with a weak D call TRBD1 (6 bases). Germline V CDR1 and CDR2: MGHDK, SYGVNS. The CDR3 length is 15 residues. V lost 4 bases and J 9 bases, leaving 16 bases between the germline ends. The CDR3 here is CASSATGRGLSPLHF. For the CDR3, the DNA is TGTGCCAGCAGTGCGACAGGCCGGGGCCTTTCACCCCTCCACTTT.

V is TRBV7-3 and J is TRBJ2-2, with 11 bases identical to TRBD1. V lost 3 bases, J lost 0 bases, and 12 bases stayed unmatched. Looked up from germline, CDR1 is SGHTA and CDR2 is FQGTGA. This CDR3 region has 20 residues. DNA for the CDR3: TGTGCCAGCAGCTTGAGTATGGGACAGGGGGTCTTTTCGAACACCGGGGAGCTGTTTTTT. Amino acids: CASSLSMGQGVFSNTGELFF.

This clone was observed a single time. The chain is built from TRBV7-2 and TRBJ1-1; 9 positions match TRBD1. The CDR3 is made up of 14 amino acids. V dropped 5 bases and J dropped 6; count of bases not matched to a gene: 7. Per germline, CDR1 SGHTA and CDR2 FQGNSA. CDR3 region: CASSRGTGIPEAFF. CDR3 nucleotide sequence: TGTGCCAGCAGCCGCGGGACAGGGATACCTGAAGCTTTCTTT. Together with reference TRBV7-2 and TRBJ1-1, the CDR3 gives the full variable domain: GAGVSQSPSNKVTEKGKDVELRCDPISGHTALYWYRQSLGQGLEFLIYFQGNSAPDKSGLPSDRFSAERTGGSVSTLTIQRTQQEDSAVYLCASSRGTGIPEAFFGQGTRLTVV.

V and J are TRBV30 and TRBJ2-7; TRBD1 agrees at 8 bases. There are 14 residues in the CDR3. Germline V gene lookup returns CDR1 GTSNPN and CDR2 SVGIG (reference sequence). Germline trimming cut 2 bases from V and 4 bases from J; bases unmatched to any gene: 7. CDR3 sequence: CAWSFDRDRYEQYF. CDR3 nucleotide sequence: TGTGCCTGGAGTTTTGACAGGGACAGGTACGAGCAGTACTTC.

The chain is built from TRBV11-2 and TRBJ1-4, with TRBD1 matching over 10 bases. Germline CDR1 and CDR2: SGHAT and FQNNGV. The V gene end was trimmed by 2 bases and the J gene end by 4 bases; junction bases not matched to a gene: 4. This CDR3 spans 16 amino acids. The DNA for the CDR3 is TGTGCCAGCAGCTTAAGACAGGGGGCGGTTAATGAAAAACTGTTTTTT. This translates into CASSLRQGAVNEKLFF.

V usage is TRBV6-6 and J usage is TRBJ1-2; 9 bases line up with TRBD1. The CDR3 has 15 residues. From germline, CDR1 is MNHNY and CDR2 SVGAGI (reference sequence). The trim removed 8 bases at V and 2 bases at J, leaving 9 bases unmatched. The CDR3 loop reads CASVGQGPSNYGYTF. The CDR3 DNA is TGTGCCAGCGTGGGACAGGGCCCATCCAACTATGGCTACACCTTC.

The rearrangement links TRBV5-1 to TRBJ2-7; TRBD2 agrees at 9 bases. Germline V gene lookup returns CDR1 SGHRS and CDR2 YFSETQ. Trimming removed 2 bases from V and 3 bases from J; junction bases left unmatched: 6. This CDR3 is 15 amino acids long. The CDR3 DNA follows: TGCGCCAGCAGCTTTGGGAATAGCGGGGGCTACGAGCAGTACTTC. As protein: CASSFGNSGGYEQYF.

In this sample, this clone turned up many times. V and J are TRBV6-5 and TRBJ1-2; D possibly corresponds to TRBD1 (6 bases). CDR1 MNHEY and CDR2 SVGAGI come from the germline V gene. V lost 5 bases, J lost 0 bases, and 13 bases lay in between. The length of the CDR3 is 15 residues. CDR3 region: CASSPYREPNYGYTF. DNA for the CDR3: TGTGCCAGCAGTCCCTACAGGGAACCTAACTATGGCTACACCTTC.

This clone was recorded only once. This chain links TRBV2 with TRBJ1-2; TRBD1 matches 10 bases. The trim removed 6 bases at V and 7 bases at J, leaving 8 bases unmatched. The length of the CDR3 is 14 residues. CDR1 and CDR2 (germline): SNHLY, FYNNEI. CDR3 coding DNA: TGTGCCAGCAGAGCCAGACAGGGGGCGTCTGGCTACACCTTC. It yields the protein CASRARQGASGYTF.

V and J are TRBV10-3 and TRBJ1-2; no reliable D call. Trimming left V 10 bases short and J 4 bases short, with 13 bases between. Germline lookup yields CDR1 ENHRY and CDR2 SYGVKD. This CDR3 has 12 residues. This CDR3 is CATGDTSYGYTF. CDR3 coding DNA: TGTGCCACCGGCGACACCTCCTATGGCTACACCTTC.